The 20 T cell receptor beta chains presented below share a single source sample, sequenced in a study of blood T cell repertoires in COVID-19. Only in-frame clones appear in the TCRdb table, and some are missing; sequencing was by immunoSEQ multiplex PCR. The sample has 40,000 to 65,000 clones; just over 85% are singletons. Sequencing was performed on peripheral blood. These receptors originate from a man older than 75 with acute or convalescent COVID-19.

The rearrangement links TRBV7-3 to TRBJ2-3, with D possibly being TRBD2 (6 bases). The ends were cut back, 2 bases at V and 5 bases at J, with 14 bases in the middle. The CDR3 is 15 amino acids. Germline V gene lookup returns CDR1 SGHTA and CDR2 FQGTGA. This CDR3 reads CASSLWAGREDTQYF. The CDR3 DNA reads as TGTGCCAGCAGCTTATGGGCGGGGCGGGAAGATACGCAGTATTTT.

The V call is TRBV6-2 or TRBV6-3, the J call TRBJ2-1, with a tentative D call TRBD1 (6 bases). V dropped 2 bases and J dropped 5 bases, with 10 bases sitting between them. CDR3 size: 14 residues. Germline V gene sequence: CDR1 MNHEY, CDR2 SVGEGT. The CDR3 reads CASSYSRDNNEQFF. The CDR3 DNA sequence: TGTGCCAGCAGTTACAGTCGGGACAACAATGAGCAGTTCTTC.

The rearrangement joins TRBV30 to TRBJ1-5; D is ambiguous. Germline V CDR1 and CDR2: GTSNPN, SVGIG (reference sequence). Trimming shortened V by 1 base and J by 1 base, and 8 bases separated the two germline ends. The length of the CDR3 is 14 residues. CDR3 loop: CAWSGGESNQPQHF. CDR3 sequence (DNA): TGTGCCTGGAGTGGGGGAGAAAGCAATCAGCCCCAGCATTTT.

On this clone: The germline gene is not matched at one end of the junction; a read error may be the cause. This chain uses TRBV5-8 with TRBJ1-1, with 7 bases aligning to TRBD1. Germline assignment: CDR1 SGHTS and CDR2 YDEGEE. The CDR3 loop spans 11 amino acids. The CDR3 region is CASSLDREAFF. The CDR3 DNA reads TGTGCCAGCAGTTTGGACAGGGAAGCTTTCTTT.

This rearrangement joins TRBV5-1 to TRBJ2-1; D unresolved. The CDR3 runs to 15 residues. Germline CDR1 and CDR2: SGHRS and YFSETQ. V was shortened by 4 bases and J by 3 bases, with 14 bases between the two germline ends. Here the CDR3 DNA reads TGCGCCAGCAGCCAAGACTCCTCCATCTACAATGAGCAGTTCTTC. Protein product: CASSQDSSIYNEQFF.

J is TRBJ2-3 and V is TRBV5-4; TRBD2 aligns across 7 bases. The V gene's germline CDR1 is SGHNT and CDR2 YYREEE (reference sequence). Unmatched junction bases numbered 11, after V lost 2 bases and J lost 8 bases. The CDR3 consists of 15 residues. CDR3: CASSFRAASGSTQYF. The CDR3 bases are TGTGCCAGCAGCTTTCGAGCGGCTAGCGGAAGTACGCAGTATTTT.

The J gene is TRBJ2-3, the V gene TRBV6-5; 7 bases map to TRBD1. Germline CDR1 is MNHEY and CDR2 is SVGAGI. The V and J ends lost 2 bases and 8 bases, in that order; junction bases with no gene match: 7. CDR3 length: 14 residues. The DNA of the CDR3 is TGTGCCAGCAGTTACAGCCAGGGGGTGGGTACGCAGTATTTT. Translated, it gives CASSYSQGVGTQYF.

The chain joins TRBV12-3 or TRBV12-4 to TRBJ1-2; weak D call: TRBD1 (6 bases). Trimming took off 5 bases at V and 6 bases at J, with 10 bases between the two ends. The CDR3 totals 12 residues. The CDR3 loop is CASSPTGNGYTF. CDR3 bases: TGTGCCAGCAGTCCTACAGGGAATGGCTACACCTTC.

V usage is TRBV5-1 and J usage is TRBJ1-4; D is ambiguous. The V gene's germline CDR1 is SGHRS and CDR2 YFSETQ. Trimming left V 0 bases short and J 5 bases short, with 5 bases between. CDR3 size: 13 residues. The CDR3 nucleotides read TGCGCCAGCAGCTTGGCCGTGAATGAAAAACTGTTTTTT. It codes for CASSLAVNEKLFF. The whole variable domain, remainder taken from reference TRBV5-1 and TRBJ1-4, is KAGVTQTPRYLIKTRGQQVTLSCSPISGHRSVSWYQQTPGQGLQFLFEYFSETQRNKGNFPGRFSGRQFSNSRSEMNVSTLELGDSALYLCASSLAVNEKLFFGSGTQLSVL.

CDR3 sequence (DNA): TGTGCCAGCAGCTTAGAGGCAGGAAACTATGGCTACACCTTC. This gives the protein CASSLEAGNYGYTF. This chain connects TRBV7-2 to TRBJ1-2; D unclear. The germline CDR1 and CDR2 sequences are SGHTA and FQGNSA. Trimming took 1 base from V and 2 from J, leaving 8 bases between them. This CDR3 region has 14 residues.

The J gene is TRBJ2-3, the V gene TRBV4-3, with 11 positions matching TRBD1. Germline lookup yields CDR1 LGHNA and CDR2 YSLEER. This CDR3 comprises 16 residues. J was trimmed by 2 bases and V by 1 base; bases with no gene match: 2. CDR3 in amino acids: CASSQGGQGVTDTQYF. For the CDR3, the DNA is TGCGCCAGCAGCCAAGGGGGACAGGGGGTCACAGATACGCAGTATTTT.

J is TRBJ2-7 and V is TRBV6-6, with 8 nucleotides matching TRBD2. CDR1 is MNHNY and CDR2 is SVGAGI in the germline V gene (reference sequence). V trimming: 2 bases; J trimming: 5 bases; junction bases outside the gene matches: 8. CDR3 length: 15 residues. The CDR3 region has the DNA TGTGCCAGCAGTTACCCGGAGGCGGGGGGCCACGAGCAGTACTTC. This gives the protein CASSYPEAGGHEQYF.

CDR3 in amino acids: CASSQGQGHQPQHF. The CDR3 DNA reads TGTGCCAGCAGCCAGGGACAGGGGCATCAGCCCCAGCATTTT. The chain recombines TRBV5-5 with TRBJ1-5; TRBD1 aligns across 10 bases. This CDR3 comprises 14 residues. CDR1 and CDR2 (germline): SGHKS, YYEKEE (reference sequence). After removal of 4 bases from V and 5 bases from J, the junction contained 3 bases not matched to a gene.

The rearrangement uses TRBV12-5 and TRBJ2-2; TRBD2 aligns across 13 bases. V was clipped by 2 bases and J by 3 bases; unmatched bases: 12. Germline V gives CDR1 LGHNT, CDR2 FRNRAP. The CDR3 is 20 amino acids. The CDR3 region is CASGLKVLGTSGAHTGELFF. CDR3 DNA sequence: TGTGCTAGTGGTTTGAAAGTACTGGGGACTAGCGGGGCTCACACCGGGGAGCTGTTTTTT.

This clone was picked up one time. The chain is built from TRBV5-1 and TRBJ2-7, with D hard to call. This CDR3 has 14 residues. CDR1 is SGHRS, CDR2 YFSETQ, per germline. V was shortened by 0 bases and J by 5 bases, with 12 bases between the two germline ends. CDR3 DNA: TGCGCCAGCAGCTTGGGCTGGCGACGGGACGAGCAGTACTTC. Translated: CASSLGWRRDEQYF. Full variable domain (remainder filled in from reference TRBV5-1 and TRBJ2-7): KAGVTQTPRYLIKTRGQQVTLSCSPISGHRSVSWYQQTPGQGLQFLFEYFSETQRNKGNFPGRFSGRQFSNSRSEMNVSTLELGDSALYLCASSLGWRRDEQYFGPGTRLTVT.

V is TRBV4-1 and J is TRBJ2-1, with D tentatively TRBD1 (5 bases). Between the trimmed V and J ends, which lost 0 bases and 3 bases, there was a span of 12 bases. The germline CDR1 and CDR2 sequences are MGHRA and YSYEKL. The CDR3 consists of 16 residues. The CDR3 bases are TGCGCCAGCAGCCAAGATGGGGCAGGGAACTACAATGAGCAGTTCTTC. The encoded protein is CASSQDGAGNYNEQFF.

The table lists this clone with a few counts. V is TRBV27 and J is TRBJ2-2; 7 bases align to TRBD2. Unmatched junction bases numbered 8, after V lost 8 bases and J lost 5 bases. Germline V CDR1 and CDR2: MNHEY, SMNVEV (reference sequence). This CDR3 contains 14 residues. CDR3 sequence reads: CASGRGVGTGELFF. CDR3 coding DNA: TGTGCCAGCGGACGGGGGGTTGGGACCGGGGAGCTGTTTTTT.

The rearrangement uses TRBV19 and TRBJ1-1, with 7 bases lining up with TRBD1. There are 14 residues in the CDR3. V shed 6 bases, J shed 4 bases, and the junction held 8 bases outside the gene matches. Germline V CDR1 and CDR2: LNHDA, SQIVND (reference sequence). CDR3 region: CASRTQGLGTEAFF. The CDR3 nucleotides read TGTGCCAGTAGGACACAGGGGTTGGGCACTGAAGCTTTCTTT.

This CDR3 is CASSPRDRGLTGELFF. For the CDR3, the DNA is TGTGCCAGCAGCCCTCGGGACAGGGGGCTCACCGGGGAGCTGTTTTTT. The chain joins TRBV7-3 to TRBJ2-2; 12 nucleotides match TRBD1. After removal of 5 bases from V and 4 bases from J, the junction contained 5 bases not matched to a gene. Germline V gene sequence: CDR1 SGHTA, CDR2 FQGTGA. The CDR3 spans 16 residues.

J is TRBJ2-2 and V is TRBV6-2 or TRBV6-3, with D perhaps matching TRBD2 (6 bases). V lost 3 bases and J lost 4, with 12 bases in between. CDR3 size: 15 residues. CDR1 and CDR2 (germline): MNHEY, SVGEGT. The CDR3 sequence is CASSYWRVSTGELFF. In DNA form, the CDR3 reads TGTGCCAGCAGTTATTGGAGGGTTAGCACCGGGGAGCTGTTTTTT.